The subject of this entry is one T cell receptor beta chain. Its antigen remains unidentified. Data came from immunoSEQ multiplex PCR; TCRdb stores just in-frame clones and leaves some out. Of 60,000 to 90,000 clones listed, around 80% were seen once; the top ten hold around 0.76%. The sample originates from a study of OX40 agonist ivuxolimab in advanced cancers. Whole-study results and caveats: The study found that CD8+ T cells averaged more expanded clones than CD4+.

The germline gives CDR1 MNHNY, CDR2 SVGAGI (reference sequence). V dropped 5 bases and J dropped 5 bases, with 6 bases sitting between them. The CDR3 contains 11 residues. Sequences were derived from CD4+ or CD8+ T cells sorted from blood, sampled in a trial of the OX40 agonist ivuxolimab. This chain joins TRBV6-6 and TRBJ2-5; unclear D gene. This clonotype was sampled from an adult with an advanced solid tumor such as melanoma, head and neck, liver or kidney cancer. DNA for the CDR3: TGTGCCAGCAGTACCGCGGAGACCCAGTACTTC. Translated: CASSTAETQYF.